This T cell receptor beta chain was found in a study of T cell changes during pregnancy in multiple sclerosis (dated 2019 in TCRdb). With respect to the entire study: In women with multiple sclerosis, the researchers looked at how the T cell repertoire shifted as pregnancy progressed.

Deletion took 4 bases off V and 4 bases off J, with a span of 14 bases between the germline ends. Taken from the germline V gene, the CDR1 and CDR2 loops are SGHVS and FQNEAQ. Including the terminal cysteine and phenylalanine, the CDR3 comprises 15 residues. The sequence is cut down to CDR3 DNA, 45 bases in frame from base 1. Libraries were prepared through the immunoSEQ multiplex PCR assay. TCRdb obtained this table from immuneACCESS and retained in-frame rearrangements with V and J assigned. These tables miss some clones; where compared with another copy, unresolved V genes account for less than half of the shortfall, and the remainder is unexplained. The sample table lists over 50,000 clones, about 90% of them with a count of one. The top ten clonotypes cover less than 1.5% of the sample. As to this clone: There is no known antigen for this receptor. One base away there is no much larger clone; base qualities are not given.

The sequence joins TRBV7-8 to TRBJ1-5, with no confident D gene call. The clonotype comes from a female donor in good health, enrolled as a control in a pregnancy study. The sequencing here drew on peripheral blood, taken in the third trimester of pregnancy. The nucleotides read TGTGCCAGCAGCTCCGGTGGAGCACCTAATCAGCCCCAGCATTTT. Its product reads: CASSSGGAPNQPQHF.